One TCR beta chain is described in this entry. As yet, its antigen is unknown. The CDR3 runs to 15 residues. Generated by immunoSEQ multiplex PCR, the TCRdb table keeps only in-frame clones and is missing some. The sample includes more than 250,000 clones, about nine tenths of them seen just once. The donors were members of the validation cohort comprising roughly 130 subjects, separate from the roughly 670-subject first cohort. The sample is drawn from a study of cytomegalovirus exposure and HLA in healthy donors. Study-wide points: Overall, under 200 TCR beta chains were annotated as cytomegalovirus-associated. Through in vitro validation, three CMV-associated chains were shown to be specific for CMV antigens.

The TCR was taken from a woman under 40 in good health and CMV-seronegative. This chain links TRBV21-1 with TRBJ2-7; the table's D call of TRBD2 was not tested on the DNA. TRBV21-1 is listed as a pseudogene. Material for sequencing was PBMCs. CDR3: CASSKSEGGGYEQYF. The CDR3 region has the DNA TGTGCCAGCAGCAAAAGCGAGGGAGGAGGATACGAGCAGTACTTC.